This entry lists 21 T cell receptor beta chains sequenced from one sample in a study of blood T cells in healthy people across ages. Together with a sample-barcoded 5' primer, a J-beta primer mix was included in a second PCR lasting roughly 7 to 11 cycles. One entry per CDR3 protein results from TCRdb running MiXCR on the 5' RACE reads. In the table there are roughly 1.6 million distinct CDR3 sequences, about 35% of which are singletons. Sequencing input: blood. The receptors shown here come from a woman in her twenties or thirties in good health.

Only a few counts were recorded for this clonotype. The CDR3 sequence is CAISEFPDGISGANVLTF. CDR3 in DNA: TGTGCCATCAGTGAATTTCCGGACGGGATCTCTGGGGCCAACGTCCTGACTTTC. This rearrangement joins TRBV10-3 to TRBJ2-6; a weak D match, TRBD2 (5 bases). The germline CDR1 and CDR2 sequences are ENHRY and SYGVKD. The ends were cut back, 3 bases at V and 0 bases at J, with 15 bases in the middle. This CDR3 region has 18 residues.

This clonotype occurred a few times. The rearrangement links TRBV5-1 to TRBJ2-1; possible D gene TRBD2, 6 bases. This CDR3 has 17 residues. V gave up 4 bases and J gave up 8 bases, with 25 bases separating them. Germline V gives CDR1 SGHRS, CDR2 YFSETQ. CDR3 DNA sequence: TGCGCCAGCAGCACCCTTCGGGAGTCAATAGCGTTCGATGAGCAGTTCTTC. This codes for CASSTLRESIAFDEQFF.

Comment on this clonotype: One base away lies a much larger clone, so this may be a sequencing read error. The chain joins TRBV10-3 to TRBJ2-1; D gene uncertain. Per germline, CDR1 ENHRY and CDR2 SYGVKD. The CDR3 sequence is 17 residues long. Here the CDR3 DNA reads TGTGCCATCAGTAAGTCGTGGTCCCTGAGCTCCTACAATGAGCAGTTCTTC. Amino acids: CAISKSWSLSSYNEQFF.

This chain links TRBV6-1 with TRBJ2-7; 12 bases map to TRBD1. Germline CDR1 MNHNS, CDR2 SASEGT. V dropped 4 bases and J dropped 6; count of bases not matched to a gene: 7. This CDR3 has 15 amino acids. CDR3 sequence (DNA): TGTGCCAGCAGTGCCCGGGACAGGGGGCAGCTCGAGCAGTACTTC. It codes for CASSARDRGQLEQYF.

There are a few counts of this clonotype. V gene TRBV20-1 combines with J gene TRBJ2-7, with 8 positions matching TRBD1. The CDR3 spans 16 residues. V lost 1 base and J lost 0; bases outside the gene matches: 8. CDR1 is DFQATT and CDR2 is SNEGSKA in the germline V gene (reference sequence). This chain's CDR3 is CSARGRQGKSSYEQYF. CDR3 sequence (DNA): TGCAGTGCTAGAGGTAGACAGGGGAAGTCCTCCTACGAGCAGTACTTC.

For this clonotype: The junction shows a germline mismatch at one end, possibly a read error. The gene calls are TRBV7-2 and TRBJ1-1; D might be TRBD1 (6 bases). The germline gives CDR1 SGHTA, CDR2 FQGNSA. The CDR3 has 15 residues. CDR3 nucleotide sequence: TGTGCCAGCAGCTTTACGACAGGTGGTTTCACTAAAGCTTTCTTT. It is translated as CASSFTTGGFTKAFF.

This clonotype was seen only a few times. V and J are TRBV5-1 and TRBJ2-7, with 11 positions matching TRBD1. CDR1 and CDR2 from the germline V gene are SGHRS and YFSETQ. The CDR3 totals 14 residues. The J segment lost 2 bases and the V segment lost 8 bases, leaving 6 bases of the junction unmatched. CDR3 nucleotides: TGCGCCAGTTACCCGGGACAGGGGGCCTACGAGCAGTACTTC. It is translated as CASYPGQGAYEQYF.

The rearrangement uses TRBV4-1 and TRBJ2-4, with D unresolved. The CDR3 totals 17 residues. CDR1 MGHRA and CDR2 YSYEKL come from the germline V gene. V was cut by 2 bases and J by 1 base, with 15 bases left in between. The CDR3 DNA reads TGCGCCAGCAGCCAAAGGTCAGAGAGAGTGGCCAAAAACATTCAGTACTTC. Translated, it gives CASSQRSERVAKNIQYF.

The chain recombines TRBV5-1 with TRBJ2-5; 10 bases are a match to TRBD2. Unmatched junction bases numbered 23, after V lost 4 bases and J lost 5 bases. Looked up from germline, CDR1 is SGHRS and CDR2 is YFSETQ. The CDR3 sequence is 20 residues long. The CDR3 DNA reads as TGCGCCAGCAGCCCCGGCACTTCTAGCGGGGGATCGGAATATAAGGAGACCCAGTACTTC. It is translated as CASSPGTSSGGSEYKETQYF.

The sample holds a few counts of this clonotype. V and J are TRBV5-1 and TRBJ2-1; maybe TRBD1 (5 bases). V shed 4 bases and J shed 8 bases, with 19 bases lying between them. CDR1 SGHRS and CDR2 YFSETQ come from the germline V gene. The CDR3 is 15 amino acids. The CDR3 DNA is TGCGCCAGCAGCCAAGGGGTTTTCCCCGTCGATGAGCAGTTCTTC. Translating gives CASSQGVFPVDEQFF.

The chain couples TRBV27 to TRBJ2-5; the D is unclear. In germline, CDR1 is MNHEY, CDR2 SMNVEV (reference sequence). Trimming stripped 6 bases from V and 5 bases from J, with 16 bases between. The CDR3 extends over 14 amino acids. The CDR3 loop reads CASRYNVGRETQYF. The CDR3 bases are TGTGCCAGCAGATATAACGTGGGCCGGGAGACCCAGTACTTC.

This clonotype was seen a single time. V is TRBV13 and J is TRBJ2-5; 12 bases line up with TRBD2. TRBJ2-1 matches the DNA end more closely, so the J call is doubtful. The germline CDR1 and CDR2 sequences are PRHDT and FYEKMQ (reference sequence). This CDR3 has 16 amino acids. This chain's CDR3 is CASSQTSGGREETQFF. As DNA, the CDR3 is TGTGCCAGCAGCCAGACTAGCGGGGGCCGAGAAGAGACCCAGTTCTTC.

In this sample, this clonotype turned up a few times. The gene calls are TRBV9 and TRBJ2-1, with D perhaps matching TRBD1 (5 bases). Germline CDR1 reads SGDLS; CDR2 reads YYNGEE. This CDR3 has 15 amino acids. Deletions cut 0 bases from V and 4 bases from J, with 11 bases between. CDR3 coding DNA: TGTGCCAGCAGCGTAGTAGCTGACAGTTACAATGAGCAGTTCTTC. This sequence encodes CASSVVADSYNEQFF.

The CDR3 loop is CSARLQGAVNQPQHF. The CDR3 coding sequence is TGCAGTGCTAGATTACAGGGGGCCGTCAATCAGCCCCAGCATTTT. V usage is TRBV20-1 and J usage is TRBJ1-5; 9 bases are shared with TRBD1. This CDR3 region has 15 residues. CDR1 and CDR2 (germline): DFQATT, SNEGSKA (reference sequence). V lost 2 bases and J lost 3; bases outside the gene matches: 5.

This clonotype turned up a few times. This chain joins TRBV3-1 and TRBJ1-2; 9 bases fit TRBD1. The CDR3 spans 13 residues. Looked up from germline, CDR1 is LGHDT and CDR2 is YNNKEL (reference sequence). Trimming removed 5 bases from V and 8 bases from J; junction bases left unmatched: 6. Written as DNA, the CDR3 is TGTGCCAGCAGCAGGGACAGGGTTCGCGGCTACACCTTC. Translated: CASSRDRVRGYTF.

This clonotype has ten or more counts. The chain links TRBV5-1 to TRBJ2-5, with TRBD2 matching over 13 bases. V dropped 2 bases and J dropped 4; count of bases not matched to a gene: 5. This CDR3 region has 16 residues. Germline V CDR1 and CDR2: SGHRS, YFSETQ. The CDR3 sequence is CASSFGLAGVRETQYF. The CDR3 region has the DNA TGCGCCAGCAGCTTCGGACTAGCGGGAGTACGAGAGACCCAGTACTTC.

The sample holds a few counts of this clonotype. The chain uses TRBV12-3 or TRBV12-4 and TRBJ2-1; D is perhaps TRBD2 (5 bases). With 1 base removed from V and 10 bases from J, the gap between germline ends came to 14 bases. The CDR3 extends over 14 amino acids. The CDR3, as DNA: TGTGCCAGCAGTTTAGAACGGTCTAGAGGGGAGCAGTTCTTC. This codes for CASSLERSRGEQFF.

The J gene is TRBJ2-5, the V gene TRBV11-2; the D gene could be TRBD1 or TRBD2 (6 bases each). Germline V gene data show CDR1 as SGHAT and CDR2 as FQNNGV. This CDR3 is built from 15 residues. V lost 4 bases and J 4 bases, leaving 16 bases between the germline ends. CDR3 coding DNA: TGTGCCAGCAGCTCCGGGGGCCGCGCCGCAGAGACCCAGTACTTC. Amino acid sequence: CASSSGGRAAETQYF. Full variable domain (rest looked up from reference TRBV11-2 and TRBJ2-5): EAGVAQSPRYKIIEKRQSVAFWCNPISGHATLYWYQQILGQGPKLLIQFQNNGVVDDSQLPKDRFSAERLKGVDSTLKIQPAKLEDSAVYLCASSSGGRAAETQYFGPGTRLLVL.

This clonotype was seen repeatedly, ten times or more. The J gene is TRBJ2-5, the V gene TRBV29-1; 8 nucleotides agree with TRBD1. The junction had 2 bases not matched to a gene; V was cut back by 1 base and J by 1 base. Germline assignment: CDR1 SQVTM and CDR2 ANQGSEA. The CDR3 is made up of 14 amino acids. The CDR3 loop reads CSVEAGTGQETQYF. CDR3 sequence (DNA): TGCAGCGTTGAAGCGGGGACAGGCCAAGAGACCCAGTACTTC.

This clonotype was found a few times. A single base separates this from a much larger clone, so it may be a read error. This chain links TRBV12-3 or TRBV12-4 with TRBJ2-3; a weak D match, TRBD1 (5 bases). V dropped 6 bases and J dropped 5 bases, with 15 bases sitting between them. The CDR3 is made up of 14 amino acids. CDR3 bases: TGTGCCAGCAGCGCCAGGGTAGAGCTAGATACGCAGTATTTT. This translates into CASSARVELDTQYF.

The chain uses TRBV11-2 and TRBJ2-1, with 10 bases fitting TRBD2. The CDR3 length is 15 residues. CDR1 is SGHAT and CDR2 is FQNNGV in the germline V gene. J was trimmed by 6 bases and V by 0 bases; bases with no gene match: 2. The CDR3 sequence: CASSLEAGGINEQFF. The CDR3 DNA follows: TGTGCCAGCAGCTTAGAAGCGGGAGGGATCAATGAGCAGTTCTTC.